Described below is a single T cell receptor beta chain sequence and its context. Antigen specificity is unknown. The germline V gene encodes CDR1 SGHRS and CDR2 YFSETQ. Deletions cut 0 bases from V and 4 bases from J, with 15 bases between. CDR3 length equals 16 residues. This entry belongs to a study of shared clonotypes between healthy human individuals. Background on the study: Serving as donors were a couple of women and three men, whose ages spanned 18 to 49. Points from the study as a whole: Among donors, clonotype sharing was expected to be affected by sequencing depth. What limited the represented genetic and exposure-history diversity was the small number of donors.

The data were produced by immunoSEQ multiplex PCR, yet TCRdb's version contains in-frame clones alone and is incomplete. The data hold roughly 490,000 clones, with less than 80% observed a single time. This clonotype was sampled from a woman aged 40 to 55 in good health. Some clones in this sample may be carry-over from other donors' samples. The V and J genes are TRBV5-1 and TRBJ2-3; tentative D call: TRBD1 (6 bases). The sequenced sample consisted of PBMCs. The CDR3 DNA sequence: TGCGCCAGCAGCTTGGAGCTGGGGGCTACACCAGATACGCAGTATTTT. As protein: CASSLELGATPDTQYF.